Listed here is a single T cell receptor (beta chain). No antigen is known for it. This sample was taken from a study of OX40 agonist ivuxolimab in advanced cancers. Study-wide background: Prior checkpoint blockade (anti-PD-1, anti-PD-L1 or anti-CTLA-4) was permitted; 40% had it. Partial responses were recorded for three patients, including one with hepatocellular carcinoma and two with cutaneous melanoma. Findings and limits, study-wide: Among the lowest peripheral clonal expansion occurred in 0.1-3.0 mg/kg partial responders. Both CD4+ and CD8+ T cell populations in blood had undergone clonal expansion by week 6 at 0.1 to 3.0 mg/kg.

Clones were read by immunoSEQ multiplex PCR, and TCRdb kept only the in-frame ones, dropping some. The repertoire has some 30,000 clones, just over 90% of them found once; the top ten carry more than 4.5%. The germline CDR1 and CDR2 sequences are SGHRS and YFSETQ. The V and J ends lost 0 bases and 3 bases respectively, with 6 bases between them. This CDR3 contains 13 residues. This receptor was obtained from an adult with an advanced solid tumor such as melanoma, head and neck, liver or kidney cancer. The source material was CD4+ or CD8+ T cells sorted from blood, sampled in a trial of the OX40 agonist ivuxolimab. The chain is built from TRBV5-1 and TRBJ1-1; D is unclear. The CDR3 coding sequence is TGCGCCAGCAGCTTGGACGCGCACACTGAAGCTTTCTTT. Translating it yields CASSLDAHTEAFF.